What follows are 10 T cell receptor beta chains derived from one specimen sequenced in a study of blood T cells in healthy people across ages. Combining a sample-barcoded 5' primer with a J-beta primer mix, a second PCR ran for 7 to 11 cycles. TCRdb passed the 5' RACE reads through MiXCR, listing each CDR3 protein once. The sample lists approximately 1,000,000 distinct CDR3 sequences; around 43% were seen once. The material sequenced was blood. The receptors derive from an older woman in good health.

This clonotype came up a few times. The chain employs TRBV7-9 and TRBJ2-7; TRBD2 matches at 7 bases. CDR1 is SEHNR and CDR2 is FQNEAQ in the germline V gene (reference sequence). Trimming at V came to 5 bases and at J to 0 bases, leaving 7 bases not matched to a gene. This CDR3 has 15 amino acids. Here the CDR3 reads CASSRSGTHSYEQYF. In DNA form, the CDR3 reads TGTGCCAGCAGCCGGAGCGGGACCCACTCCTACGAGCAGTACTTC.

This clonotype was recorded at least ten times. V usage is TRBV10-3 and J usage is TRBJ2-7, with 7 bases fitting TRBD1. CDR3 length: 15 residues. Germline CDR1 is ENHRY and CDR2 is SYGVKD. V was clipped by 8 bases and J by 3 bases; unmatched bases: 13. The CDR3 is CAIGVFSGQHYEQYF. CDR3 DNA sequence: TGTGCCATCGGTGTTTTCTCGGGACAGCACTACGAGCAGTACTTC.

V usage is TRBV29-1 and J usage is TRBJ1-5; possibly TRBD1 for D (5 bases). CDR1 SQVTM and CDR2 ANQGSEA come from the germline V gene. Trimming took 7 bases from V and 3 from J, leaving 16 bases between them. The length of the CDR3 is 14 residues. The CDR3, as DNA: TGCAGCGCTGTCCCACGGGGGGTCAATCAGCCCCAGCATTTT. Translating it yields CSAVPRGVNQPQHF.

Only a few counts were recorded for this clonotype. The CDR3, as DNA: TGTGCCAGCAGCTTTCCGCCTAGCGGGAGCTCCTACAATGAGCAGTTCTTC. As protein: CASSFPPSGSSYNEQFF. The chain links TRBV11-2 to TRBJ2-1; TRBD2 matches 10 bases. The V and J ends lost 3 bases and 0 bases, in that order; junction bases with no gene match: 5. The CDR3 has 17 amino acids. Germline CDR1 and CDR2: SGHAT and FQNNGV.

This clonotype was seen a few times. J is TRBJ2-1 and V is TRBV4-2, with TRBD2 identical over 12 bases. This CDR3 is built from 16 residues. The J segment lost 4 bases and the V segment lost 3 bases, leaving 4 bases of the junction unmatched. Germline V lookup: CDR1 LGHNA, CDR2 YNFKEQ. CDR3 nucleotides: TGTGCCAGCAGCCAGCAGACTAGCGGGAGATACAATGAGCAGTTCTTC. Amino acid sequence: CASSQQTSGRYNEQFF.

To note about this clonotype: This may stem from a read error, because a much larger clone lies one nucleotide away. This chain uses TRBV14 with TRBJ1-6, with D perhaps TRBD1 (5 bases). This CDR3 has 12 amino acids. Germline lookup yields CDR1 SGHDN and CDR2 FVKESK. The V end lost 2 bases, the J end lost 18 bases, and 14 bases lay between the germline ends. The DNA for the CDR3 is TGTGCCAGCAGCCAACAGGGTCGGGCCCCCCACTTT. Protein: CASSQQGRAPHF.

J is TRBJ2-7 and V is TRBV7-2, with TRBD1 identical over 7 bases. The CDR3 consists of 15 residues. CDR1 and CDR2 (germline): SGHTA, FQGNSA. J was trimmed by 0 bases and V by 4 bases; bases with no gene match: 6. CDR3 bases: TGTGCCAGCAGCTCCTCGACAGGGTACTCCTACGAGCAGTACTTC. This codes for CASSSSTGYSYEQYF. The full variable domain, with the rest looked up from reference TRBV7-2 and TRBJ2-7, is GAGVSQSPSNKVTEKGKDVELRCDPISGHTALYWYRQSLGQGLEFLIYFQGNSAPDKSGLPSDRFSAERTGGSVSTLTIQRTQQEDSAVYLCASSSSTGYSYEQYFGPGTRLTVT.

This rearrangement joins TRBV7-2 to TRBJ2-1; TRBD2 aligns across 15 bases. The CDR3 runs to 17 residues. CDR1 and CDR2 (germline): SGHTA, FQGNSA. Unmatched junction bases numbered 4, after V lost 4 bases and J lost 3 bases. CDR3 sequence reads: CASSSGTSGRIYNEQFF. In DNA form, the CDR3 reads TGTGCCAGCAGCTCGGGGACTAGCGGGAGGATCTACAATGAGCAGTTCTTC.

This clonotype was seen a few times. This chain links TRBV30 with TRBJ2-3; TRBD2 agrees at 11 bases. The CDR3 contains 17 residues. Losses at the gene ends were 2 bases for V and 6 bases for J; bases not matched to a gene: 13. Germline V gene sequence: CDR1 GTSNPN, CDR2 SVGIG (reference sequence). CDR3 sequence reads: CAWSPRATSGNRDTQYF. The CDR3 region has the DNA TGTGCCTGGAGTCCCAGAGCGACTAGCGGGAATCGCGATACGCAGTATTTT.

Comment on this clonotype: The conserved phenylalanine or tryptophan is not found at the CDR3 terminus, so this likely reflects a read error. This chain uses TRBV27 with TRBJ2-1, with 9 bases aligning to TRBD1. The CDR3 sequence is 14 residues long. Losses at the gene ends were 4 bases for V and 5 bases for J; bases not matched to a gene: 3. Germline V CDR1 and CDR2: MNHEY, SMNVEV (reference sequence). CDR3 residues: CASSSRTGDNEQFL. CDR3 nucleotides: TGTGCCAGCAGTTCTAGGACAGGGGACAATGAGCAGTTCCTC.